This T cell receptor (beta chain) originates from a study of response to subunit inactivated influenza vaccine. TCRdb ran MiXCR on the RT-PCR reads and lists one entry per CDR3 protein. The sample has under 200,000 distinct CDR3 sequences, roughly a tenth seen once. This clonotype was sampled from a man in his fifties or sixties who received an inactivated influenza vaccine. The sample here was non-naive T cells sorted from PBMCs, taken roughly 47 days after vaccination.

In DNA, the CDR3 is TGCAGCGGCGGCGGACAGGGAGACTATGGCTACACCTTC. Its translation is CSGGGQGDYGYTF. V and J are TRBV29-1 and TRBJ1-2; 8 positions match TRBD1. Unmatched junction bases numbered 7, after V lost 7 bases and J lost 3 bases. The CDR3 loop spans 13 amino acids. Germline V CDR1 and CDR2: SQVTM, ANQGSEA.